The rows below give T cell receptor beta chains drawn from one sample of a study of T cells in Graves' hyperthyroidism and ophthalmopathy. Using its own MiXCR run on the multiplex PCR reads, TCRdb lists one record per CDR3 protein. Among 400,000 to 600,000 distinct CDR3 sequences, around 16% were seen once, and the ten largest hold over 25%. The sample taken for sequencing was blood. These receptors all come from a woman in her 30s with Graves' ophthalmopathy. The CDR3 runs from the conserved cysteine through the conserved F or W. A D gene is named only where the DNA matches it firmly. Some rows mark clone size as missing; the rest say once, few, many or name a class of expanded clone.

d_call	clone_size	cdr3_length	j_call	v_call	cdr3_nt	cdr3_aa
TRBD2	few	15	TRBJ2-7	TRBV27	TGTGCCAGCAGTTCGACTAGCGGGAGACGCTGGGAGCAGTACTTC	CASSSTSGRRWEQYF
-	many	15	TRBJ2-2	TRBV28	TGTGCCAGCAGTTTAGCACTAGCAGTCACCGGGGAGCTGTTTTTT	CASSLALAVTGELFF
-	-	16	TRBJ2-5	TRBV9	TGTGCCAGCAGCGGGTCTCGGGGGATGCGGGCAGAGACCCAGTACTTC	CASSGSRGMRAETQYF
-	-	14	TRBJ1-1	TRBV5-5	TGTGCCAGCAGCTTGGCCCCTACCGCAGGTGAAGCTTTCTTT	CASSLAPTAGEAFF
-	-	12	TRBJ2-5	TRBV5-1	TGCGCCAGCACTGGAATTAGCGAGACCCAGTACTTC	CASTGISETQYF
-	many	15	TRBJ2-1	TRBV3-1	TGTGCCAGCAGCCCCGGCCCCCTGGGTTTGAATGAGCAGTTCTTC	CASSPGPLGLNEQFF
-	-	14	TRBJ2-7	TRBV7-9	TGTGCCAGCAGCCCCCCGGATGGGACCTACGAGCAGTACTTC	CASSPPDGTYEQYF
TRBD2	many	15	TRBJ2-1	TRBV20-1	TGCAGTGCTCAGGGACTAGCGGGAGGGAACAATGAGCAGTTCTTC	CSAQGLAGGNNEQFF
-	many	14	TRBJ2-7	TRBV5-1	TGCGCCAGCAGCTTGGTAGGGGGAGTGGACGAGCAGTACTTC	CASSLVGGVDEQYF
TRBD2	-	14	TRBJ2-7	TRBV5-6	TGTGCCAGCAGCTTTCTAGGCGGGAGGTACGAGCAGTACTTC	CASSFLGGRYEQYF
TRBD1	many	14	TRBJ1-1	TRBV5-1	TGCGCCAGCAAACAGGGGATCATGAACACTGAAGCTTTCTTT	CASKQGIMNTEAFF
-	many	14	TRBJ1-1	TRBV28	TGTGCCAGCATCGGGGGGGCGGTGAACACTGAAGCTTTCTTT	CASIGGAVNTEAFF
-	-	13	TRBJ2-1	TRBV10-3	TGTGCCATCAGTGACGCTAGCGCCCATGAGCAGTTCTTC	CAISDASAHEQFF
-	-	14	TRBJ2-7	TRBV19	TGTGCCAGTAGTATGAGTACACTCTCCTACGAGCAGTACTTC	CASSMSTLSYEQYF
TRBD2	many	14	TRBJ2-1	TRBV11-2	TGTGCCAGCAGCCCCCACGGGACTATGGTTGAGCAGTTCTTC	CASSPHGTMVEQFF
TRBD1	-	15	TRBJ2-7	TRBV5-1	TGCGCCAGCAGCGCAGAGACAGGGGGTCTTGGGGAGCAGTACTTC	CASSAETGGLGEQYF
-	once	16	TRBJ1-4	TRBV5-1	TGCGCCAGCAGCTCCGGGGGGGTGAGGGTCGATGAAAAACTGTTTTTT	CASSSGGVRVDEKLFF
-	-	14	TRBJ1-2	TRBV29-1	TGCAGCGTTCAACTGGTGACAGCTACTTATGGCTACACCTTC	CSVQLVTATYGYTF
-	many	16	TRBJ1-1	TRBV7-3	TGTGCCAGCAGCATCTACGGACGGATAATGAACACTGAAGCTTTCTTT	CASSIYGRIMNTEAFF
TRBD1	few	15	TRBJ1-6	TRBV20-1	TGCAGTGCCTTACCCGGGACAGGGCAAAATTCACCCCTCCACTTT	CSALPGTGQNSPLHF
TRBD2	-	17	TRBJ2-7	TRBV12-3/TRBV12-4	TGTGCCAGCAGTCTTACCGCCGGGACTAGCGGGAAGAGAGAGCAGTACTTC	CASSLTAGTSGKREQYF
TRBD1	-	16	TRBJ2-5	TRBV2	TGTGCCAGCAGTGATATAGTGACAGGGGTACGGGAGACCCAGTACTTC	CASSDIVTGVRETQYF
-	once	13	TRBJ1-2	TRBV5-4	TGTGCCAGCAGCTGGAAGGGCGGGGATGGCTACACCTTC	CASSWKGGDGYTF
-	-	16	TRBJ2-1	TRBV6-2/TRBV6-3	TGTGCCAGCAGTTTTAGGGTGAAGGGCAACTCCAATGAGCAGTTCTTC	CASSFRVKGNSNEQFF
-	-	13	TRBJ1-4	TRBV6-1	TGTGCCAGCAGTGAAGCCGGGTTGGAAAAACTGTTTTTT	CASSEAGLEKLFF
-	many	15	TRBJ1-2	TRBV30	TGTGCCTGGAACTTCCGTCTTCAGGGAAGGGATGGCTACACCTTC	CAWNFRLQGRDGYTF
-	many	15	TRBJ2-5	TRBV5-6	TGTGCCAGCAGCCCGGAGGAACGGGACCAAGAGACCCAGTACTTC	CASSPEERDQETQYF
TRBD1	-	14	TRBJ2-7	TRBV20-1	TGCAGTGCTGGGGACAGGGGGGCGGGATACGAGCAGTACTTC	CSAGDRGAGYEQYF
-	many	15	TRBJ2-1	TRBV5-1	TGCGCCAGCAGGCGGACTGACACCTACTACAATGAGCAGTTCTTC	CASRRTDTYYNEQFF
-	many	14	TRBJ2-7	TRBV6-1	TGTGCCAGCAGTTGGGTGGACACGGGTGGGGAGCAGTACTTC	CASSWVDTGGEQYF
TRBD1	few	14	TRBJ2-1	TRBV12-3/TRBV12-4	TGTGCCAGCAGTTTAGGGACAGGGGTGACAGAGCAGTTCTTC	CASSLGTGVTEQFF
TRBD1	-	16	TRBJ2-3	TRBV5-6	TGTGCCAGCAGGATACAGGGGGCCGGAAGCACAGATACGCAGTATTTT	CASRIQGAGSTDTQYF
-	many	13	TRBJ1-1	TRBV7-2	TGTGCCAGCAGCTTATCGGGGCACACTGAAGCTTTCTTT	CASSLSGHTEAFF
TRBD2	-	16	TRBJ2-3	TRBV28	TGTGCCAGCAACGGACTAGCGGGAGGGACCACAGATACGCAGTATTTT	CASNGLAGGTTDTQYF
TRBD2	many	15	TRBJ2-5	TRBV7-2	TGTGCCAGCAGTCCGAGCGGGAGACCTCAAGAGACCCAGTACTTC	CASSPSGRPQETQYF
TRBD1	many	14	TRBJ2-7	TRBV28	TGTGCCAGCACCGGACAGGGGGCAGGTTACGAGCAGTACTTC	CASTGQGAGYEQYF
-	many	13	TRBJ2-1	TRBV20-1	TGCAGTGCACCAGAGATGTCGGACAATGAGCAGTTCTTC	CSAPEMSDNEQFF
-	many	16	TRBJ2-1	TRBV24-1	TGTGCCACCAGTGATTTACGCCAGGGCCCCTTGAATGAGCAGTTCTTC	CATSDLRQGPLNEQFF
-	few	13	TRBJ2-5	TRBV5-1	TGCGCCAGCAGCTCCTTCTCGCGGGAGACCCAGTACTTC	CASSSFSRETQYF
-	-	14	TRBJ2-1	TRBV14	TGTGCCAGCAGCCGAGAGGATCCGCACTTTGAGCAGTTCTTC	CASSREDPHFEQFF
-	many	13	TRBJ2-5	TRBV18	TGTGCCAGCTCACCACCTTTCCAAGAGACCCAGTACTTC	CASSPPFQETQYF
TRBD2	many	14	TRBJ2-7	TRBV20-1	TGCAGTGCTAGAGAACTAGCGGGGGACTACGAGCAGTACTTC	CSARELAGDYEQYF
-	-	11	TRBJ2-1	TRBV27	TGTGCCAGCGGGACTGTAATCGAGCAGTTCTTC	CASGTVIEQFF
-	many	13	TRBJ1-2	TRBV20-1	TGCAGTGCTAGGGCGACTGCCGCCTATGGCTACACCTTC	CSARATAAYGYTF
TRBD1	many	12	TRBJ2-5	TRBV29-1	TGCAGCGGGGGACAGCGCCAAGAGACCCAGTACTTC	CSGGQRQETQYF
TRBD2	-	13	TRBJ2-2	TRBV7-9	TGTGCCACCACACTAGCGGGAACCGGGGAGCTGTTTTTT	CATTLAGTGELFF